This T cell receptor (beta chain) was sequenced during a study of blood T cell repertoires in COVID-19. Background on the study: From the United States, Italy and Spain came samples of acute and convalescent COVID-19. The analysed material was cDNA or gDNA that came from T cells, B-cell-depleted T cells, or PBMCs.

In the source study's methods: For nucleated cells, counts were estimated from reference gene primer amplification. The method was immunoSEQ multiplex PCR; TCRdb's version includes in-frame clones alone and lacks a portion of them. The V and J calls and clone size come from that table; D and trimming were worked out from the DNA. The table lists fewer than 250,000 clones, about four fifths of them singletons. Per germline, CDR1 SGDLS and CDR2 YYNGEE. The CDR3 consists of 15 residues. Trimming left V 4 bases short and J 5 bases short, with 16 bases between. The genes are TRBV9 and TRBJ1-5; D uncertain. The sequencing sample was made of peripheral blood. The receptor was derived from a woman aged 65 to 85 with acute or convalescent COVID-19. CDR3 sequence (DNA): TGTGCCAGCAGCCCTACGGCGGGAGGAGATCAGCCCCAGCATTTT. Encoded protein: CASSPTAGGDQPQHF. The entire variable domain, with the rest obtained from reference TRBV9 and TRBJ1-5, is as follows: DSGVTQTPKHLITATGQRVTLRCSPRSGDLSVYWYQQSLDQGLQFLIQYYNGEERAKGNILERFSAQQFPDLHSELNLSSLELGDSALYFCASSPTAGGDQPQHFGDGTRLSIL.